Listed here are 12 T cell receptor beta chains from one sample, sequenced in a study of T cell responses to AZD1222 COVID-19 vaccine. Produced via immunoSEQ multiplex PCR; TCRdb's table is partial and in-frame only. The repertoire holds under 200,000 clones, roughly 91% seen once, with 0.99% in the top ten. The starting material was peripheral blood, obtained on day 0 of AZD1222 vaccination. The receptors come from an adult in good health.

The rearrangement links TRBV5-5 to TRBJ2-5; no definite D call. The V end lost 0 bases, the J end lost 1 base, and 7 bases lay between the germline ends. This CDR3 has 14 residues. Germline CDR1 and CDR2: SGHKS and YYEKEE (reference sequence). Written as DNA, the CDR3 is TGTGCCAGCAGCTTGGGACCGTCCCAAGAGACCCAGTACTTC. Its translation: CASSLGPSQETQYF.

This sequence joins TRBV28 and TRBJ2-3, with D possibly called TRBD1 or TRBD2 (5 bases each). This CDR3 has 15 amino acids. Trimming cost V 1 base and J 1 base, with 9 bases left between them. From germline, CDR1 is MDHEN and CDR2 SYDVKM. This CDR3 reads CASSLSGLGTDTQYF. For the CDR3, the DNA is TGTGCCAGCAGTTTATCGGGGCTGGGCACAGATACGCAGTATTTT.

V is TRBV10-3 and J is TRBJ1-3, with a tentative D call TRBD1 (5 bases). The CDR3 covers 15 residues. The V and J ends lost 10 bases and 2 bases respectively, with 18 bases between them. Germline CDR1 is ENHRY and CDR2 is SYGVKD. The CDR3 protein is CASSPAGGAGNTIYF. CDR3 DNA: TGTGCCAGCTCTCCTGCGGGGGGGGCTGGAAACACCATATATTTT.

The chain has TRBV15 and TRBJ1-6; D not certain. The CDR3 is 14 residues long. Trimming took 6 bases from V and 2 from J, leaving 8 bases between them. Looked up from germline, CDR1 is LNHNV and CDR2 is YYDKDF (reference sequence). The CDR3 sequence is CATRAAAYNSPLHF. The CDR3 nucleotides read TGTGCCACCAGAGCGGCAGCCTATAATTCACCCCTCCACTTT.

J is TRBJ1-6 and V is TRBV19, with no clear D. This CDR3 region has 15 residues. The V end was cut by 10 bases, the J end by 0 bases, with 13 bases between. The germline CDR1 and CDR2 sequences are LNHDA and SQIVND (reference sequence). The CDR3 nucleotides read TGTGCCACCAACGATCGGGGCTCCTATAATTCACCCCTCCACTTT. It codes for CATNDRGSYNSPLHF. Variable domain in full (rest from reference TRBV19 and TRBJ1-6): DGGITQSPKYLFRKEGQNVTLSCEQNLNHDAMYWYRQDPGQGLRLIYYSQIVNDFQKGDIAEGYSVSREKKESFPLTVTSAQKNPTAFYLCATNDRGSYNSPLHFGNGTRLTVT.

The V and J genes are TRBV19 and TRBJ2-7, with D uncertain. Deletions cut 3 bases from V and 12 bases from J, with 12 bases between. The germline V gene has CDR1 LNHDA and CDR2 SQIVND (reference sequence). This CDR3 has 11 amino acids. The CDR3 protein is CASSMGSVVYF. The CDR3, as DNA: TGTGCCAGTAGTATGGGGTCAGTTGTGTACTTC.

This clone was detected once. The CDR3 region has the DNA TGCGCCAGCAGCCGGACAGTCAACGAGCAGTACTTC. Translating it yields CASSRTVNEQYF. V usage is TRBV5-1 and J usage is TRBJ2-7, with TRBD1 as a possible D gene (6 bases). Germline V lookup: CDR1 SGHRS, CDR2 YFSETQ. The CDR3 is 12 amino acids. V was trimmed by 4 bases and J by 5 bases, leaving 10 bases between them.

The chain employs TRBV9 and TRBJ2-1; 16 nucleotides line up with TRBD2. V lost 3 bases and J lost 7; bases outside the gene matches: 13. The CDR3 sequence is 19 residues long. CDR1 is SGDLS and CDR2 is YYNGEE in the germline V gene. Here the CDR3 DNA reads TGTGCCAGCAGCGACGGACAGGGGACTAGCGGGAGGGACTCGAATGAGCAGTTCTTC. This translates into CASSDGQGTSGRDSNEQFF. The variable domain in full, with the rest retrieved from reference TRBV9 and TRBJ2-1, is DSGVTQTPKHLITATGQRVTLRCSPRSGDLSVYWYQQSLDQGLQFLIQYYNGEERAKGNILERFSAQQFPDLHSELNLSSLELGDSALYFCASSDGQGTSGRDSNEQFFGPGTRLTVL.

This clone has more than one count but fewer than ten. The chain employs TRBV19 and TRBJ1-3; weak D call: TRBD1 (5 bases). This CDR3 is built from 15 residues. V shed 7 bases and J shed 0 bases, with 13 bases lying between them. The V gene's germline CDR1 is LNHDA and CDR2 SQIVND (reference sequence). The DNA for the CDR3 is TGTGCCAGTAAGGTTCGGACATCCTCTGGAAACACCATATATTTT. This codes for CASKVRTSSGNTIYF.

The CDR3, as DNA: TGTGCCAGCGCGGGACAGGTTTCAGATACGCAGTATTTT. This gives the protein CASAGQVSDTQYF. V is TRBV2 and J is TRBJ2-3; TRBD1 matches at 8 bases. Germline CDR1 reads SNHLY; CDR2 reads FYNNEI. V shed 8 bases, J shed 4 bases, and the junction held 5 bases outside the gene matches. The CDR3 loop spans 13 amino acids.

The rearrangement uses TRBV18 and TRBJ1-2, with 9 bases lining up with TRBD1. The V segment lost 2 bases and the J segment 0 bases; nucleotides outside the gene matches: 13. The length of the CDR3 is 19 residues. Per germline, CDR1 KGHSH and CDR2 LQKENI. The CDR3 sequence: CASSPNPPGQGGSNYGYTF. The CDR3 bases are TGTGCCAGCTCACCAAACCCCCCGGGACAGGGCGGATCTAACTATGGCTACACCTTC.

The chain combines TRBV24-1 with TRBJ1-5; a weak D match, TRBD1 (5 bases). The CDR3 spans 15 residues. The germline gives CDR1 KGHDR, CDR2 SFDVKD. The V gene lost 5 bases and the J gene lost 6 bases, with 16 bases spanning the gap. This CDR3 reads CATSVWQGGAQPQHF. The CDR3 region has the DNA TGTGCCACCAGTGTCTGGCAGGGTGGGGCTCAGCCCCAGCATTTT.